This is a list of T cell receptor beta chains from one sample in a study of cytomegalovirus exposure and HLA in healthy donors. TCRdb's table, derived via immunoSEQ multiplex PCR, lists solely in-frame clones and lacks some. The sample carries 83,000 or so clones, around 74% recorded once. Sequencing was performed on PBMCs. The source of these receptors is a young man in good health and CMV-seropositive. CDR3s include the opening cysteine and the closing phenylalanine or tryptophan. Fields, in order: clone size, V gene, J gene, D gene, CDR3 protein, CDR3 DNA. A D gene is named only where the DNA matches it firmly. A row's size may be missing; if present it is once, few, many or a size class.

>once|TRBV6-5|TRBJ1-5|.
CASRGQLYQPQHF
TGTGCCAGCAGAGGACAGCTCTATCAGCCCCAGCATTTT
>.|TRBV7-9|TRBJ2-5|TRBD2
CSSSLGTSGSGMETQYF
TGTTCCAGCAGCTTAGGGACTAGCGGGAGCGGGATGGAGACCCAGTACTTC
>.|TRBV11-2|TRBJ1-1|.
CASSPLKGPRDKAEAFF
TGTGCCAGCAGCCCTCTTAAGGGTCCTAGGGACAAAGCTGAAGCTTTCTTT
>.|TRBV29-1|TRBJ1-1|.
CSVDYRKNTEAFF
TGCAGCGTTGATTACAGGAAGAACACTGAAGCTTTCTTT
>.|TRBV7-9|TRBJ2-1|TRBD1
CASSLGTDQFF
TGTGCCAGCAGCCTAGGGACAGACCAGTTCTTC
>.|TRBV7-3|TRBJ2-1|TRBD2
CASSQGLAGLSEQFF
TGTGCCAGCAGCCAGGGGCTAGCGGGGCTTTCCGAGCAGTTCTTC
>.|TRBV4-2|TRBJ2-3|TRBD1
CASSQQGASTDTQYF
TGTGCCAGCAGCCAACAGGGGGCTAGCACAGATACGCAGTATTTT
>.|TRBV28|TRBJ2-6|.
CASSLHSGANVLTF
TGTGCCAGCAGTTTACACTCTGGGGCCAACGTCCTGACTTTC
>.|TRBV6-5|TRBJ2-7|.
CASSFRTASYEQYF
TGTGCCAGCAGTTTCAGGACAGCCTCCTACGAGCAGTACTTC
>.|TRBV7-9|TRBJ1-4|TRBD1
CSSSFPLTGKEEKLFF
TGTTCCAGCAGCTTCCCCTTGACAGGGAAGGAGGAAAAACTGTTTTTT
>.|TRBV7-6|TRBJ1-1|.
CASSFFYDGGSTEAFF
TGTGCCAGCAGCTTCTTCTACGATGGGGGCAGCACTGAAGCTTTCTTT
>.|TRBV27|TRBJ2-4|TRBD2
CASSATIAGAQYF
TGTGCCAGCAGTGCAACAATAGCGGGGGCTCAGTACTTC
>.|TRBV6-5|TRBJ2-1|.
CASSPMYTNREQFF
TGTGCCAGCAGCCCTATGTACACTAACCGAGAGCAGTTCTTC
>.|TRBV7-9|TRBJ1-2|.
CASSLDGPYGYTF
TGTGCCAGCAGCTTAGACGGTCCCTATGGCTACACCTTC
>few|TRBV7-2|TRBJ2-3|.
CASSAGGSGADTQYF
TGTGCCAGCAGCGCCGGTGGGAGTGGGGCAGATACGCAGTATTTT
>few|TRBV20-1|TRBJ2-5|.
CSASSHETQYF
TGCAGTGCTAGTTCCCATGAGACCCAGTACTTC
>.|TRBV7-6|TRBJ1-5|.
CASSLSSGLNQPQHF
TGTGCCAGCAGCTTAAGCTCAGGGTTGAATCAGCCCCAGCATTTT
>.|TRBV5-1|TRBJ2-7|.
CASWQGGGHYEQYF
TGCGCCAGCTGGCAAGGTGGGGGCCACTACGAGCAGTACTTC
>.|TRBV7-9|TRBJ2-3|TRBD1
CSSSLPRTGGVDTQYF
TGTTCCAGCAGCTTACCTCGTACAGGGGGCGTAGATACGCAGTATTTT
>few|TRBV18|TRBJ1-2|.
CASSPTTPQGSIGYTF
TGTGCCAGCTCCCCTACCACCCCGCAGGGTAGCATAGGCTACACCTTC
>once|TRBV27|TRBJ2-1|TRBD1
CASSSGQGITYNEQFF
TGTGCCAGCAGTTCCGGACAGGGGATCACCTACAATGAGCAGTTCTTC